This T cell receptor (beta chain) was sequenced during a study of control samples from healthy donors and cancer patients (dated by TCRdb to 2018 to 2020). Library method: the immunoSEQ multiplex PCR assay. Sourced from immuneACCESS, this table was stored by TCRdb with only in-frame sequences that have V and J called. A share of the clones is absent; for the studies checked, an unresolved V gene accounts for under half, and the remainder has no known explanation. The table for this sample lists about 35,000 clones; over 85% of them were counted only once. Approximately 1.7% of the sample is taken by the ten largest. V is pared back by 1 base and J by 0 bases, with 7 bases lying between the germline termini. For CDR1 and CDR2, the germline V gene (reference sequence) lists LNHDA and SQIVND. Reading from cysteine to phenylalanine, the CDR3 counts 15 amino acids. Only CDR3 DNA is held: 45 bases, read in frame from base 1.

For this clone: Its target antigen remains unknown. The input lacks base qualities; no much larger clone sits a single base away.

In this chain, TRBV19 is recombined with TRBJ1-3, with the D segment identity uncertain. Sequenced: PBMCs. The source of this sequence is a man between 35 and 55 years old with colorectal cancer. The bases read TGTGCCAGTAGTATAGGAAGCGACTCTGGAAACACCATATATTTT. The translation is CASSIGSDSGNTIYF.